This TCR beta chain was observed in a study of blood T cell repertoires in COVID-19. Study background: Samples came from the United States, Italy and Spain, spanning acute and convalescent COVID-19.

Original analysis: Estimates of nucleated cell counts were drawn from the amplification of reference gene primers. Clones were sequenced by immunoSEQ multiplex PCR, and TCRdb holds only the in-frame ones, with some missing. V and J calls plus clone size are reproduced from that table; the DNA served to infer D and trimming. Of more than 250,000 clones listed, approximately 89% are singletons. Germline CDR1 is SGHRS and CDR2 is YFSETQ. The V end lost 7 bases, the J end lost 2 bases, and 13 bases lay between the germline ends. This CDR3 is built from 14 residues. Each participant's cohort was designated according to participant-reported clinical history.

The TCR comes from a woman between 40 and 50 years old with acute COVID-19. The chain is built from TRBV5-1 and TRBJ2-1; D possibly corresponds to TRBD2 (5 bases). The specimen was PBMCs or T cells enriched from blood (not recorded which). DNA for the CDR3: TGCGCCAGCTCCCACGGGGTGACCTACAATGAGCAGTTCTTC. It specifies CASSHGVTYNEQFF.